The sample holds one count of the clone carrying this TCR beta chain. The entry originates in a study of blood T cell repertoires in COVID-19. Overall study: Samples taken during acute and convalescent COVID-19 were collected in the United States, Italy and Spain.

Study processing details: Reference gene primer amplification gave estimated nucleated cell counts. TCRdb's copy holds only in-frame clones and misses some; the assay was immunoSEQ multiplex PCR. D and trimming come from the DNA, and the V and J calls and clone size come from that table. The data show roughly 250,000 clones, with roughly nine tenths seen just once and approximately 12% held by the top ten. Seattle cases were enrolled at active infection and followed longitudinally. The CDR3 spans 16 residues. Germline CDR1 reads SGHVS; CDR2 reads FQNEAQ. V lost 5 bases to trimming and J lost 5 bases, with 19 bases between them.

The sample taken for sequencing was peripheral blood. The gene calls are TRBV7-8 and TRBJ2-1, with D possibly TRBD2 on 7 matching bases. This clonotype was obtained from a woman between 25 and 40 years old with COVID-19, enrolled during active disease. CDR3 protein: CASSPGPGGLNNEQFF. CDR3 DNA sequence: TGTGCCAGCAGCCCTGGACCGGGGGGCCTGAACAATGAGCAGTTCTTC.